These T cell receptor beta chains were read from a single sample in a study of T cells in localized non-small cell lung cancer. Repertoires were generated with immunoSEQ multiplex PCR, while TCRdb's copy carries only in-frame clones and drops some. The sample shows about 70,000 clones, approximately 87% of them seen only once. The source was peripheral blood, collected before any cancer treatment. The receptors stem from a male donor at least 60 years old with stage III squamous cell lung carcinoma. Each CDR3 is given without its conserved first and last residue. D genes are given only for firm matches. Size tells how often a clone was seen (once, few, many) or the class of an expanded clone, and some rows leave it out.

d_gene,abundance,v_gene,j_gene,CDR3aa
.,.,TRBV27,TRBJ1-5,ASSFMGRNQPQH
.,.,TRBV4-2,TRBJ1-6,ASSQGADYNSPLH
TRBD2,once,TRBV4-2,TRBJ2-5,ASSQGTSGEYQETQY
.,once,TRBV7-2,TRBJ2-7,ASSPSSYEQY
.,.,TRBV28,TRBJ1-5,ASNLGGARQPQH
.,.,TRBV11-2,TRBJ1-6,ASSLERGRFNSPLH
.,.,TRBV6-5,TRBJ2-3,ASSDNTDTQY
.,.,TRBV5-5,TRBJ2-5,ASSPTLRAWETQY
TRBD1,.,TRBV5-1,TRBJ2-5,ASSSALKGAQETQY
.,few,TRBV7-9,TRBJ1-2,ASSPGQNYGYT
.,.,TRBV15,TRBJ2-1,ATSRDPSYNEQF
TRBD1,.,TRBV25-1,TRBJ2-1,ASSPTGDSEQF
.,.,TRBV6-4,TRBJ2-3,ASSEEGGDTQY
TRBD1,.,TRBV7-2,TRBJ1-5,ASSSQGAIQPQH
TRBD1,few,TRBV5-6,TRBJ1-1,ASSPLTGTTTEAF
TRBD2,.,TRBV7-9,TRBJ2-3,ASSFILAGSTDTQY
.,.,TRBV28,TRBJ1-2,ASSFLGSGAGNGYT
TRBD1,.,TRBV27,TRBJ1-3,ASSALPGGLSGNTIY
.,.,TRBV19,TRBJ1-2,ASRPTAPRSYGYT
.,.,TRBV5-4,TRBJ1-2,ASSSSGGADHGYT
.,.,TRBV11-2,TRBJ2-1,ASSSSRSSLSYNEQF
.,.,TRBV2,TRBJ2-3,ASSTRLTDTQY
TRBD1,.,TRBV6-1,TRBJ1-2,ASSAGQFYGYT
TRBD1,.,TRBV4-1,TRBJ1-2,ASSQAGTGYGYT
.,.,TRBV2,TRBJ1-1,ASRGGLRGTEAF
TRBD1,.,TRBV5-1,TRBJ2-7,ASSIGTGSPYEQY
.,.,TRBV4-1,TRBJ2-1,ASSQIGNSYNEQF
.,.,TRBV5-6,TRBJ1-2,ASSLGRSSGYT
TRBD2,.,TRBV6-1,TRBJ2-2,ASSERRGGVGELF
.,once,TRBV6-5,TRBJ1-1,ASRARRNTEAF
.,.,TRBV7-8,TRBJ1-1,ASSLLDWDEAF
TRBD2,.,TRBV19,TRBJ2-2,ASSKLAGGFAGELF
TRBD2,once,TRBV2,TRBJ2-5,ASSGIPGTSGAGQETQY
TRBD2,.,TRBV25-1,TRBJ2-2,ASSVDGGGTGELF
TRBD2,.,TRBV5-1,TRBJ2-1,ASSGGRYNEQF
.,.,TRBV5-6,TRBJ1-1,ASSLAAVPGAF
.,.,TRBV6-1,TRBJ1-2,ASSDSGNYGYT
.,.,TRBV9,TRBJ1-1,ASSVDSPEAF
.,few,TRBV27,TRBJ2-6,ASSPLARGPGANVLT
.,.,TRBV7-7,TRBJ1-4,ASSLEKLF
TRBD2,.,TRBV27,TRBJ2-3,ASSQLAGGRRGTDTQY
.,.,TRBV6-6,TRBJ1-4,ASSYPGQDEKLF
TRBD1,few,TRBV25-1,TRBJ1-1,ASRGTVNTEAF
.,.,TRBV7-2,TRBJ1-1,ASSSRGQNTEAF